This T cell receptor beta chain was retrieved from a study of early T cells in non-severe SARS-CoV-2 infection. Turning to the study itself: The sequenced material was bulk RNA from unsorted whole blood, and its chains were unpaired.

The CDR3 consists of 14 residues. The germline gives CDR1 SGHDT, CDR2 YYEEEE. V dropped 0 bases and J dropped 1 base, with 5 bases sitting between them. TCRdb reanalysed the 5' RACE reads using MiXCR and keeps one entry per CDR3 protein. The sample yields about 110,000 distinct CDR3 sequences, 9% to 13% seen once. Many counts were recorded for this clonotype. This receptor was taken from an adult who was a healthcare worker with PCR-confirmed SARS-CoV-2 infection or an uninfected control (not recorded which). The sample taken for sequencing was whole blood. The chain couples TRBV5-6 to TRBJ1-5; the D is unclear. CDR3 protein: CASSLVGSNQPQHF. The CDR3 bases are TGTGCCAGCAGCTTGGTCGGCAGCAATCAGCCCCAGCATTTT.